The entry that follows covers one T cell receptor beta chain sequence. What it binds is unknown. The repertoire was sequenced with immunoSEQ multiplex PCR; TCRdb's copy has only in-frame clones and lacks some. The table lists about 120,000 clones, over 75% of them singletons. The data are from a study of T cell responses to AZD1222 COVID-19 vaccine. Study results and limitations: Nearly half of spike-specific TCRs reportedly target unmutated variant regions.

Germline V gene data show CDR1 as LGHDT and CDR2 as YNNKEL (reference sequence). V lost 1 base and J lost 3, with 10 bases in between. The CDR3 is 15 residues long. The gene calls are TRBV3-1 (or the pseudogene TRBV3-2) and TRBJ1-3; perhaps TRBD1 as D (5 bases). The TCR comes from an adult in good health. The sequenced sample was peripheral blood, obtained on day 0 of AZD1222 vaccination. In DNA, the CDR3 is TGTGCCAGCAGCCAAGGGGGACTAAGTGGAAACACCATATATTTT. Translation gives CASSQGGLSGNTIYF.